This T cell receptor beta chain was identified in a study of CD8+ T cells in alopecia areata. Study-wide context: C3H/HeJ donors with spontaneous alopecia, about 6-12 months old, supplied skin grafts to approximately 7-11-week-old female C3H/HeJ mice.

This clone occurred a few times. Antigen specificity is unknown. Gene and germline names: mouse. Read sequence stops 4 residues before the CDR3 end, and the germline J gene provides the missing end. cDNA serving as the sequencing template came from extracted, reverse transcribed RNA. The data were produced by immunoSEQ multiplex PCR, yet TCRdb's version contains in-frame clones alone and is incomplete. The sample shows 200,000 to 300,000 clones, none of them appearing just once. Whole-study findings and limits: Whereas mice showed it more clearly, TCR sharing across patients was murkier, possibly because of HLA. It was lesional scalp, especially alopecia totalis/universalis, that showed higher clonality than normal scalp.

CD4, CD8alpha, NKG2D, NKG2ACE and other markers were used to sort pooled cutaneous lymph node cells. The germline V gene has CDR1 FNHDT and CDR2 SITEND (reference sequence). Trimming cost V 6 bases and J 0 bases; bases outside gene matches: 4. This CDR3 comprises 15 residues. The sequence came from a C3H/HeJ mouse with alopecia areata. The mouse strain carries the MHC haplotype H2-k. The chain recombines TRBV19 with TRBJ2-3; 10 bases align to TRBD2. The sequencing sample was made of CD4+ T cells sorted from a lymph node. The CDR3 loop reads CASNRLGGSAETLYF. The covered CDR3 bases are TGTGCCAGCAATCGACTGGGGGGAAGTGCAGAA. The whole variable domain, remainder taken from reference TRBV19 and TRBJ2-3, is GGIITQTPKFLIGQEGQKLTLKCQQNFNHDTMYWYRQDSGKGLRLIYYSITENDLQKGDLSEGYDASREKKSSFSLTVTSAQKNEMAVFLCASNRLGGSAETLYFGSGTRLTVL.